Described below is a single TCR beta chain sequence and its context. Its target is unknown. The data derive from a study of identifying expanded T cells in peripheral blood. Study-wide points: Over about two and four weeks, about 15 and 19 clones changed, versus approximately 1.1 between replicates. Roughly two-week clone count variance significantly increased as total template count grew.

The CDR3 sequence is 15 residues long. The germline V gene encodes CDR1 SGHKS and CDR2 YYEKEE (reference sequence). The V segment lost 4 bases and the J segment 5 bases; nucleotides outside the gene matches: 10. Collection occurred without any documented infections or immune events in donors. Some clones are missing from TCRdb's copy, which holds only in-frame ones; the method was immunoSEQ multiplex PCR. The sample consists of about 110,000 clones, more than 85% of them appearing once. Specimen: blood. This clonotype was obtained from a person between 18 and 75 years old in good health. The gene calls are TRBV5-5 and TRBJ2-3, with TRBD1 identical over 7 bases. The CDR3 DNA is TGTGCCAGCAGCCGACCTCTAGGGGGCGGAGATACGCAGTATTTT. Protein: CASSRPLGGGDTQYF.